This TCR beta chain comes out of a study of shared clonotypes between healthy human individuals. Each PCR replicate from the sorted subsets contained around 200 ng DNA, which is about 31,000 T cell genomes. Method: immunoSEQ multiplex PCR; TCRdb's copy keeps in-frame clones and lacks some. Found here are about 2.4 million clones, approximately 93% of them singletons; the top ten hold 0.35% to 0.45%. There are 11 residues in the CDR3. Trimming removed 8 bases at V and 9 bases at J, with 11 bases between. CDR1 and CDR2 (germline): GTSNPN, SVGIG (reference sequence). The clonotype originates from a man younger than 35 in good health. Some clones in this sample may be carry-over from other donors' samples. The V gene is TRBV30, the J gene TRBJ1-6, with D possibly matching TRBD1 (6 bases). Material: naive CD4+ T cells from PBMCs. The subset denotes: CD45RA+ positively selected. In nucleotides, the CDR3 is TGTGCCGGGGGCCTGGGTTCACCCCTCCACTTT. Its protein product is CAGGLGSPLHF.